This is a list of T cell receptor beta chains from one sample in a study of vaccination effects on CD4 cells after COVID-19. Using immunoSEQ multiplex PCR, the repertoire was profiled, and TCRdb retains in-frame clones only, with some absent. The sample holds about 55,000 clones; approximately 70% are singletons and the top ten take about 16%. What these receptors recognize is not known. The sequenced sample was CD4+ T cells from PBMCs cultured with SARS-CoV-2 spike peptides, obtained before COVID-19 vaccination. All receptors derive from a human donor who received a COVID-19 vaccine. Both conserved end residues are part of each CDR3. D genes are given only for firm matches. Only some rows state a clone size, as once, few, many or a class for expanded clones.

once,.,16,TRBV14,TRBJ2-3,CASSQGTSQGTDTQYF,TGTGCCAGCAGCCAAGGGACCTCTCAGGGGACAGATACGCAGTATTTT
few,.,13,TRBV28,TRBJ1-5,CASTRTGNQPQHF,TGTGCCAGCACCCGGACGGGGAATCAGCCCCAGCATTTT
.,.,17,TRBV7-8,TRBJ2-7,CASSFGVSGTAVYEQYF,TGTGCCAGCAGCTTTGGGGTATCCGGGACGGCAGTCTACGAGCAGTACTTC
few,.,16,TRBV6-2/TRBV6-3,TRBJ2-3,CASSYPSFRGTDTQYF,TGTGCCAGCAGTTACCCAAGCTTTCGGGGCACAGATACGCAGTATTTT
.,TRBD2,14,TRBV2,TRBJ2-7,CASSDLSGSDEQYF,TGTGCCAGCAGTGATCTTAGCGGGAGCGACGAGCAGTACTTC
.,.,13,TRBV30,TRBJ2-7,CAWGRRGSGEQYF,TGTGCCTGGGGTAGGAGGGGGTCTGGGGAGCAGTACTTC
.,TRBD1,15,TRBV19,TRBJ1-5,CASRITGEGNQPQHF,TGTGCCAGTAGAATCACAGGGGAGGGAAATCAGCCCCAGCATTTT
.,TRBD1,15,TRBV5-1,TRBJ1-1,CASSSRQGMNTEAFF,TGCGCCAGCAGCTCCCGACAGGGGATGAACACTGAAGCTTTCTTT
.,.,13,TRBV11-1,TRBJ2-7,CASSRSTFYEQYF,TGTGCCAGCAGCCGCTCAACTTTCTACGAGCAGTACTTC
.,.,17,TRBV7-9,TRBJ1-5,CASTTAQGNLLNQPQHF,TGTGCCAGCACCACCGCCCAGGGAAACCTACTAAATCAGCCCCAGCATTTT
.,.,15,TRBV7-2,TRBJ1-6,CASSLDPVYNSPLHF,TGTGCCAGCAGCTTAGATCCGGTCTATAATTCACCCCTCCACTTT
.,TRBD1,16,TRBV4-3,TRBJ1-1,CASSRARQGGNTEAFF,TGCGCCAGCAGCCGAGCCCGACAGGGCGGGAACACTGAAGCTTTCTTT
.,TRBD1,14,TRBV5-1,TRBJ2-7,CASSLTGTTYEQYF,TGCGCCAGCAGCCTGACAGGGACCACCTACGAGCAGTACTTC
.,.,15,TRBV7-9,TRBJ2-1,CASSREPALYNEQFF,TGTGCCAGCAGCCGGGAACCTGCCCTCTACAATGAGCAGTTCTTC
.,TRBD2,17,TRBV5-1,TRBJ2-5,CASSFGRSGGFQETQYF,TGCGCCAGCAGCTTTGGGCGGAGCGGGGGGTTTCAAGAGACCCAGTACTTC
.,.,14,TRBV18,TRBJ1-3,CASSLGRSGNTIYF,TGTGCCAGCTCACTGGGGCGCTCTGGAAACACCATATATTTT
once,TRBD2,18,TRBV29-1,TRBJ2-2,CSVDLAGRQGVNTGELFF,TGCAGCGTTGATTTAGCGGGCAGGCAAGGTGTGAACACCGGGGAGCTGTTTTTT
.,.,14,TRBV15,TRBJ1-5,CATSRDRGRQPQHF,TGTGCCACCAGCAGAGATAGGGGTCGTCAGCCCCAGCATTTT
.,.,14,TRBV19,TRBJ1-5,CASSELRVGQPQHF,TGTGCCAGTAGTGAGCTGAGGGTGGGGCAGCCCCAGCATTTT
once,.,14,TRBV19,TRBJ1-5,CASSMNGVWQPQHF,TGTGCCAGTAGTATGAATGGAGTGTGGCAGCCCCAGCATTTT
once,TRBD1,13,TRBV30,TRBJ1-3,CAWTTGPGNTIYF,TGTGCCTGGACGACAGGGCCTGGAAACACCATATATTTT
.,.,12,TRBV7-2,TRBJ1-4,CASSPGGGKLFF,TGTGCCAGCAGCCCTGGCGGGGGAAAACTGTTTTTT
once,.,13,TRBV14,TRBJ1-1,CASSRMTDLQAFF,TGTGCCAGCAGCCGCATGACGGACCTTCAAGCTTTCTTT
.,.,15,TRBV5-4,TRBJ1-2,CASSLGGYSRYGYTF,TGTGCCAGCAGCCTGGGGGGGTACTCTAGATATGGCTACACCTTC
.,.,15,TRBV29-1,TRBJ2-2,CSVEDPGEITGELFF,TGCAGCGTTGAAGATCCCGGGGAGATCACCGGGGAGCTGTTTTTT
.,.,14,TRBV2,TRBJ2-7,CASSESWVRYEQYF,TGTGCCAGCAGTGAGAGCTGGGTTCGGTACGAGCAGTACTTC
.,.,15,TRBV19,TRBJ2-2,CASSIGLAPPGELFF,TGTGCCAGTAGTATAGGTCTAGCTCCCCCAGGGGAGCTGTTTTTT
.,.,13,TRBV16,TRBJ2-2,CASSRLGTGELFF,TGTGCCAGCAGCCGACTAGGGACCGGGGAGCTGTTTTTT
.,TRBD1,13,TRBV10-3,TRBJ1-1,CATNRGQGTEAFF,TGTGCCACGAACAGGGGGCAGGGCACTGAAGCTTTCTTT
.,.,15,TRBV3-1/TRBV3-2,TRBJ2-1,CASSQEEPGLGEQFF,TGTGCCAGCAGCCAAGAGGAACCAGGGTTGGGTGAGCAGTTCTTC
.,.,12,TRBV28,TRBJ2-7,CASSLKSYEQYF,TGTGCCAGCAGTCTTAAGTCCTACGAGCAGTACTTC
.,.,13,TRBV2,TRBJ1-2,CASSYPGLYGYTF,TGTGCCAGCAGCTACCCGGGACTTTATGGCTACACCTTC
.,.,16,TRBV28,TRBJ2-4,CASSLGTGVRSQIQYF,TGTGCCAGCAGTTTAGGGACGGGAGTGCGAAGTCAAATTCAGTACTTC
.,TRBD2,17,TRBV30,TRBJ2-3,CAWSPLLGSGTTDTQYF,TGTGCCTGGAGTCCGCTCTTGGGTAGCGGGACCACAGATACGCAGTATTTT
.,.,13,TRBV4-1,TRBJ1-1,CASSHRVFAEAFF,TGCGCCAGCAGCCACAGGGTTTTCGCTGAAGCTTTCTTT
.,.,15,TRBV29-1,TRBJ2-1,CSARVEGGAINEQFF,TGCAGCGCTAGGGTGGAGGGGGGGGCTATAAATGAGCAGTTCTTC
.,.,12,TRBV6-6,TRBJ1-1,CASTSRATEAFF,TGTGCCAGCACGTCGCGGGCCACTGAAGCTTTCTTT
.,TRBD1,13,TRBV2,TRBJ1-4,CASSRDRDEKLFF,TGTGCCAGCAGCCGGGACAGGGATGAAAAACTGTTTTTT
.,.,15,TRBV6-5,TRBJ1-5,CASSYSRGPHQPQHF,TGTGCCAGCAGTTACTCTCGAGGGCCCCATCAGCCCCAGCATTTT
few,.,12,TRBV12-3/TRBV12-4,TRBJ1-6,CASSRSVSPLHF,TGTGCCAGCAGCCGGTCGGTGTCACCCCTCCACTTT